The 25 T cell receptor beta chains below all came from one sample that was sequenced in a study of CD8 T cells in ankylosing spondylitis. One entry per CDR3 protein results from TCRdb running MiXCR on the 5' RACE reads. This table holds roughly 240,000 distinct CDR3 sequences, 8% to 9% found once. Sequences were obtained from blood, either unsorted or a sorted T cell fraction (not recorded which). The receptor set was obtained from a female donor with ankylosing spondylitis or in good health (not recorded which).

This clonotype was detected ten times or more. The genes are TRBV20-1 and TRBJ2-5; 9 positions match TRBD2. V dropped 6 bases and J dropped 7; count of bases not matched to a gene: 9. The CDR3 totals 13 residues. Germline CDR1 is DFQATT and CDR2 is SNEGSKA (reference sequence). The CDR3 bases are TGCAGTGCAATAGCGGGAGTACAGGGGACCCAGTACTTC. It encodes CSAIAGVQGTQYF.

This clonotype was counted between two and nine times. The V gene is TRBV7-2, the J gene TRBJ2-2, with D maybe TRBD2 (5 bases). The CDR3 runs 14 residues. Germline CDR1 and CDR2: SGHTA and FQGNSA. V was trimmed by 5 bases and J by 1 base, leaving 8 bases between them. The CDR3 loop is CASSASGNTGELFF. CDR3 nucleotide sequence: TGTGCCAGCAGCGCCAGCGGGAACACCGGGGAGCTGTTTTTT.

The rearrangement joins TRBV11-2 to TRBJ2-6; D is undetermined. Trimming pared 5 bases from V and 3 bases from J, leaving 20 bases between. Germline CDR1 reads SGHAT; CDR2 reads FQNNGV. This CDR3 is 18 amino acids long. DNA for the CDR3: TGTGCCAGCAGCCAACAGCTAGTCCCTAGGGATGGGGCCAACGTCCTGACTTTC. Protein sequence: CASSQQLVPRDGANVLTF.

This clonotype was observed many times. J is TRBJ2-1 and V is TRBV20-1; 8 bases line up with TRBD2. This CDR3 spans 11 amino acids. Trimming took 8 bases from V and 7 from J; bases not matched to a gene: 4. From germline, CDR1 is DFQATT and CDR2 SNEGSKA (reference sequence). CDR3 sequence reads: CSRGRRNEQFF. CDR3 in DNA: TGCAGTCGCGGGAGGAGAAATGAGCAGTTCTTC.

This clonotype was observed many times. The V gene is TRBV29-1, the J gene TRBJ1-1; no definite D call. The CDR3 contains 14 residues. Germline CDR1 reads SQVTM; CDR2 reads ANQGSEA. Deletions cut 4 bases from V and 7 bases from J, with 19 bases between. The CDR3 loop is CSVGGRGLVDEAFF. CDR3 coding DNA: TGCAGCGTTGGCGGTCGAGGGTTAGTTGATGAAGCTTTCTTT.

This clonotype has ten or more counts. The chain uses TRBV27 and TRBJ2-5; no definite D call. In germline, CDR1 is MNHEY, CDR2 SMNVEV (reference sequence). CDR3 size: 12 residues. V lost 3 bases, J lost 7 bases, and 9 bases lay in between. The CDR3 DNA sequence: TGTGCCAGCAGTTTTCGTATGGGGACCCAGTACTTC. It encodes CASSFRMGTQYF.

For the CDR3, the DNA is TGTGCCAGCAGCTCCCGAAAGGCGGTAGCGGGAGGCTATGAGCAGTTCTTC. The encoded protein is CASSSRKAVAGGYEQFF. The chain employs TRBV7-9 and TRBJ2-1; 10 bases are a match to TRBD2. This CDR3 has 17 residues. Unmatched junction bases numbered 14, after V lost 4 bases and J lost 8 bases. Germline V gives CDR1 SEHNR, CDR2 FQNEAQ (reference sequence).

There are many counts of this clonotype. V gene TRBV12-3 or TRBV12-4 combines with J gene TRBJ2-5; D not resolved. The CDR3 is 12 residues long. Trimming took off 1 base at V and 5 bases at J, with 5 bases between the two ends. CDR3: CASSLGFETQYF. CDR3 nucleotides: TGTGCCAGCAGTTTAGGTTTTGAGACCCAGTACTTC.

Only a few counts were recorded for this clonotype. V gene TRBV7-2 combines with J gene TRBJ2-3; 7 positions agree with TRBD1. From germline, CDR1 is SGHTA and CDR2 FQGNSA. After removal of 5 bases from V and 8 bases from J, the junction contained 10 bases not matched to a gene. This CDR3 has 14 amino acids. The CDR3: CASSLTKGASTQYF. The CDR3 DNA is TGTGCCAGCAGCCTTACAAAGGGGGCGAGTACGCAGTATTTT.

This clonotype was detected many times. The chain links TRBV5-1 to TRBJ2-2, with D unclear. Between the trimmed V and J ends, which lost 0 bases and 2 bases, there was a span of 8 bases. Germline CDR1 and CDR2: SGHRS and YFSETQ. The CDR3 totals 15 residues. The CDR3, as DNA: TGCGCCAGCAGCTTGGATAGAGGCAACACCGGGGAGCTGTTTTTT. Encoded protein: CASSLDRGNTGELFF.

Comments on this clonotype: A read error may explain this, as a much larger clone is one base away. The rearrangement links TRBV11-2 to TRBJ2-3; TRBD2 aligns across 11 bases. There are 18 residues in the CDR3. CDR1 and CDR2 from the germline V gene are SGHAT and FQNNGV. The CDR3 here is CASNLDRGLAEHTDTQYF. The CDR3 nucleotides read TGTGCCAGCAACTTAGATCGGGGACTAGCGGAACACACAGATACGCAGTATTTT. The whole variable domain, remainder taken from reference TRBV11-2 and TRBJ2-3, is EAGVAQSPRYKIIEKRQSVAFWCNPISGHATLYWYQQILGQGPKLLIQFQNNGVVDDSQLPKDRFSAERLKGVDSTLKIQPAKLEDSAVYLCASNLDRGLAEHTDTQYFGPGTRLTVL.

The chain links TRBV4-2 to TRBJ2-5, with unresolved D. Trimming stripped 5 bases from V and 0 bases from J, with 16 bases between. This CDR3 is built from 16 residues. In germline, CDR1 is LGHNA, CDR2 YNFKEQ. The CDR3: CASSLSPWTNQETQYF. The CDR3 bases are TGTGCCAGCAGCTTATCTCCTTGGACCAACCAAGAGACCCAGTACTTC.

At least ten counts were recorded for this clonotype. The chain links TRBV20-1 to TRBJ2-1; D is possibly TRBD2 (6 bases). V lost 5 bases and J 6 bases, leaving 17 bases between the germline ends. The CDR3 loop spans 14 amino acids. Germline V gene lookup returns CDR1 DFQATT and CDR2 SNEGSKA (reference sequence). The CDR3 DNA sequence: TGCAGTGCTTGGAGGGGAGTCCGCGGCAATGAGCAGTTCTTC. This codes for CSAWRGVRGNEQFF.

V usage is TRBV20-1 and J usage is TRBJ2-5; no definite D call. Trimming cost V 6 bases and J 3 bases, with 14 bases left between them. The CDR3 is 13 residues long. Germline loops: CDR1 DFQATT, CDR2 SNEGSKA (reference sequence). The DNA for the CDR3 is TGCAGTGCCTTAGCAGGACCGAAAGAGACCCAGTACTTC. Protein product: CSALAGPKETQYF.

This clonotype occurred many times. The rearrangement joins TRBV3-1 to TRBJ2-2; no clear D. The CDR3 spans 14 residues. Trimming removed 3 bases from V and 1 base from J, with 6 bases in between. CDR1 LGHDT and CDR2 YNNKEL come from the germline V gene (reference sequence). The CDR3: CASSQTLNTGELFF. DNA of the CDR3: TGTGCCAGCAGCCAGACCCTGAACACCGGGGAGCTGTTTTTT. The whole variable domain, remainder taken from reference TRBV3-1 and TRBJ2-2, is DTAVSQTPKYLVTQMGNDKSIKCEQNLGHDTMYWYKQDSKKFLKIMFSYNNKELIINETVPNRFSPKSPDKAHLNLHINSLELGDSAVYFCASSQTLNTGELFFGEGSRLTVL.

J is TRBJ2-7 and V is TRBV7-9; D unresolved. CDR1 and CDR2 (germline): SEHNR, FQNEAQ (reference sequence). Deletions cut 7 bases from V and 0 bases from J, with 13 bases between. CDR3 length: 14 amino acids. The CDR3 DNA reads TGTGCCAGCACTCAAGACTCGAGCTCCTACGAGCAGTACTTC. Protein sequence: CASTQDSSSYEQYF.

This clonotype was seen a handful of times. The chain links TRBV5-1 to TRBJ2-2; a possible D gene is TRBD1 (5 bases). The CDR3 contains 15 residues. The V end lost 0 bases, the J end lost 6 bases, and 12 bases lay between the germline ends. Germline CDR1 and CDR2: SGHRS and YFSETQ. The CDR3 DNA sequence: TGCGCCAGCAGCTTGGCCGCCAGGGATCCCGGGGAGCTGTTTTTT. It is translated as CASSLAARDPGELFF. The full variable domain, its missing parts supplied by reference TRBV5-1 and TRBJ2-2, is KAGVTQTPRYLIKTRGQQVTLSCSPISGHRSVSWYQQTPGQGLQFLFEYFSETQRNKGNFPGRFSGRQFSNSRSEMNVSTLELGDSALYLCASSLAARDPGELFFGEGSRLTVL.

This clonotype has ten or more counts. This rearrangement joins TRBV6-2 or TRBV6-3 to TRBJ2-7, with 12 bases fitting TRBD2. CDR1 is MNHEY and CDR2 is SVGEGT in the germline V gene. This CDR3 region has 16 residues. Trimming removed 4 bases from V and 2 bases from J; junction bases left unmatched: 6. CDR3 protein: CASSSPRTSGTYEQYF. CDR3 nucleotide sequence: TGTGCCAGCAGTTCTCCTCGGACTAGCGGGACCTACGAGCAGTACTTC.

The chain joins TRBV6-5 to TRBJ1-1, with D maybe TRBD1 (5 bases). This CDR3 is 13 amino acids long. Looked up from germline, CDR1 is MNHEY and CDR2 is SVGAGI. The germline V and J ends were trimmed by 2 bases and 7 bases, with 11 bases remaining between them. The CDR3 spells CASSYTGTYEAFF. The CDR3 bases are TGTGCCAGCAGTTACACCGGGACTTATGAAGCTTTCTTT.

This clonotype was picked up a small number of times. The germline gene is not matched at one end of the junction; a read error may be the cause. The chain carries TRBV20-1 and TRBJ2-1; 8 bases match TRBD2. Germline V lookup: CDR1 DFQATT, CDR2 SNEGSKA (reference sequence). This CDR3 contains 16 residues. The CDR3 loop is CCARPLEGGRKGEQFF. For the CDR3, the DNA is TGCTGTGCTAGGCCCCTGGAAGGCGGGAGGAAGGGAGAGCAGTTCTTC.

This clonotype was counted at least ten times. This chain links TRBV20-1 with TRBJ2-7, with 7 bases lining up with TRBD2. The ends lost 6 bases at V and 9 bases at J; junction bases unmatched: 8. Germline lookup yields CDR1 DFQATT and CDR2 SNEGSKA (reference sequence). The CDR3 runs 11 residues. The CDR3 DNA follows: TGCAGTGCCATAGTCCGGGAGGCGCAGTACTTC. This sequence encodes CSAIVREAQYF.

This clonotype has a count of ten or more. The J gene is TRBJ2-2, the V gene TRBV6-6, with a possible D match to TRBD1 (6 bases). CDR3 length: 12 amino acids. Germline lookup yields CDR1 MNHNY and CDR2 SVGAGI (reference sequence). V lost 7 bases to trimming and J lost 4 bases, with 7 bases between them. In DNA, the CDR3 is TGTGCCAGCACAGGGGTCACCGGGGAGCTGTTTTTT. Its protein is CASTGVTGELFF.

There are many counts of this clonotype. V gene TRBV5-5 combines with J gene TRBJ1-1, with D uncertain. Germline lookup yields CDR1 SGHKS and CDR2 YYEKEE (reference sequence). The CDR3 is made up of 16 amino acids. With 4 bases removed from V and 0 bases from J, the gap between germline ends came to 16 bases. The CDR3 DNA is TGTGCCAGCAGCCTAAGCCTAACTGTAGTGAACACTGAAGCTTTCTTT. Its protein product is CASSLSLTVVNTEAFF.

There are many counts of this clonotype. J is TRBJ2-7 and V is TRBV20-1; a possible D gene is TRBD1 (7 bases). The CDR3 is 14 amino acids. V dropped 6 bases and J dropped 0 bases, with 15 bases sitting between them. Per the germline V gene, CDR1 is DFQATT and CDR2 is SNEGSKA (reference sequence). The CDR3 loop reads CSARRRDSSYEQYF. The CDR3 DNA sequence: TGCAGTGCGAGGAGGCGGGACAGCTCCTACGAGCAGTACTTC.

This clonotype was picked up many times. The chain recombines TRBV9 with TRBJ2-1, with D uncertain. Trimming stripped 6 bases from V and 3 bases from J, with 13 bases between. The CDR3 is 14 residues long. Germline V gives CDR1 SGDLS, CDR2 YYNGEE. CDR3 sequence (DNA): TGTGCCAGCACCGGCGCCCTGAGCTACAATGAGCAGTTCTTC. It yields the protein CASTGALSYNEQFF.